The rows below give T cell receptor beta chains drawn from one sample of a study of shared clonotypes between healthy human individuals. Repertoires were generated with immunoSEQ multiplex PCR, while TCRdb's copy carries only in-frame clones and drops some. The sample holds 450,000 to 700,000 clones, 95% to 96% seen once. The sequenced sample consisted of naive CD8+ T cells sorted from blood. Receptors were obtained from a woman in her twenties or thirties in good health. CDR3s include the opening cysteine and the closing phenylalanine or tryptophan. Each record gives: J gene, V gene, CDR3 protein.

j_gene: TRBJ2-3; v_gene: TRBV11-2; CDR3aa: CASSFNAQILLASDTQYF
j_gene: .; v_gene: TRBV19; CDR3aa: CASSMLGLDEQYF
j_gene: TRBJ2-7; v_gene: TRBV5-1; CDR3aa: CASSIGQNYEQYF
j_gene: TRBJ2-1; v_gene: TRBV5-1; CDR3aa: CASSPGQGAYNEQFF
j_gene: TRBJ2-7; v_gene: TRBV5-1; CDR3aa: CASSLVVTATQYF
j_gene: TRBJ2-7; v_gene: TRBV6-1; CDR3aa: CASSEGVGALSSYEQYF
j_gene: TRBJ2-7; v_gene: TRBV7-9; CDR3aa: CATSAGANSYEQYF
j_gene: TRBJ2-3; v_gene: TRBV2; CDR3aa: CASSSPSGAGDTQYF
j_gene: TRBJ2-7; v_gene: TRBV30; CDR3aa: CAWNIDPRSYEQYF
j_gene: TRBJ2-1; v_gene: TRBV6-1; CDR3aa: CASSRSVLSYNEQFF
j_gene: TRBJ2-7; v_gene: TRBV11-3; CDR3aa: CASSFGGAYEQYF
j_gene: TRBJ2-7; v_gene: TRBV19; CDR3aa: CASSMPPRTGIYEQYF
j_gene: TRBJ2-7; v_gene: TRBV5-6; CDR3aa: CASSLANRLNYEQYF
j_gene: TRBJ2-7; v_gene: TRBV5-4; CDR3aa: CASSLVENDYEQYF
j_gene: TRBJ1-1; v_gene: TRBV27; CDR3aa: CASSLGQRNTEAFF
j_gene: TRBJ2-2; v_gene: TRBV9; CDR3aa: CASSIGLAGGAGELFF
j_gene: TRBJ2-7; v_gene: TRBV30; CDR3aa: CAWRASGTYEQYF
j_gene: TRBJ1-1; v_gene: TRBV27; CDR3aa: CASSPGVEAFF
j_gene: TRBJ2-7; v_gene: TRBV6-6; CDR3aa: CASSYSEGIYEQYF
j_gene: TRBJ2-5; v_gene: TRBV29-1; CDR3aa: CSVDNRGLGEETQYF
j_gene: TRBJ2-7; v_gene: TRBV27; CDR3aa: CASSLRDEQYF
j_gene: TRBJ1-1; v_gene: TRBV27; CDR3aa: CASSLGPGQGNTEAFF
j_gene: TRBJ2-2; v_gene: TRBV9; CDR3aa: CASSGGQGTGELFF
j_gene: TRBJ1-2; v_gene: TRBV30; CDR3aa: CAWSVLKLHGYTF
j_gene: TRBJ2-7; v_gene: TRBV29-1; CDR3aa: CSVVFLGFAHEQYF
j_gene: TRBJ1-1; v_gene: TRBV28; CDR3aa: CASSFRSTGQEAFF
j_gene: TRBJ1-1; v_gene: TRBV28; CDR3aa: CASSLSGGIEAFF